A single sample is the source of the 23 T cell receptor beta chains below, sequenced in a study of blood T cell repertoires in COVID-19 (TCRdb year 2020). Library preparation used the immunoSEQ multiplex PCR assay. TCRdb limited this immuneACCESS table to in-frame rearrangements with V and J called. A share of clones is missing; checked studies link under half to unresolved V genes, and the rest is unexplained. This sample has more than 150,000 clones in its table, and nearly 80% of those were observed once. Approximately 13% of the sample rests with the top ten. The specimen was peripheral blood. These receptors came from a woman of 80 years or more with acute or convalescent COVID-19.

The V call is TRBV11-2, the J call TRBJ1-2; TRBD1 matches 8 bases. The CDR3 contains 14 residues. Germline V lookup: CDR1 SGHAT, CDR2 FQNNGV. Germline trimming cut 2 bases from V and 4 bases from J; bases unmatched to any gene: 3. CDR3 region: CASSLPQGAYGYTF. CDR3 DNA: TGTGCCAGCAGCTTACCCCAGGGGGCCTATGGCTACACCTTC. Filled out from reference TRBV11-2 and TRBJ1-2, the complete variable domain reads EAGVAQSPRYKIIEKRQSVAFWCNPISGHATLYWYQQILGQGPKLLIQFQNNGVVDDSQLPKDRFSAERLKGVDSTLKIQPAKLEDSAVYLCASSLPQGAYGYTFGSGTRLTVV.

The V gene is TRBV30, the J gene TRBJ2-2, with 8 bases lining up with TRBD2. V trimming: 0 bases; J trimming: 4 bases; junction bases outside the gene matches: 7. This CDR3 has 16 residues. The germline V gene encodes CDR1 GTSNPN and CDR2 SVGIG (reference sequence). The CDR3 coding sequence is TGTGCCTGGAGTGTCCGAGCGGGGGCGGTCACCGGGGAGCTGTTTTTT. Its protein product is CAWSVRAGAVTGELFF.

This clone has just a few counts. The gene calls are TRBV18 and TRBJ2-7; 8 nucleotides agree with TRBD2. The V gene's germline CDR1 is KGHSH and CDR2 LQKENI. Trimming took 0 bases from V and 7 from J; bases not matched to a gene: 11. CDR3 length: 16 amino acids. CDR3 coding DNA: TGTGCCAGCTCACCACCTGCAGCGGGAGTCATGGGGGAGCAGTACTTC. Its protein is CASSPPAAGVMGEQYF.

The CDR3 DNA is TGTGCCAGCAGCCAAGATGGAGGGCCGTCCAACACCATATATTTT. The encoded protein is CASSQDGGPSNTIYF. The rearrangement links TRBV3-1 (or the pseudogene TRBV3-2) to TRBJ1-3; D is ambiguous. The CDR3 runs 15 residues. V was pared by 0 bases and J by 7 bases, with 13 bases between. The germline gives CDR1 LGHDT, CDR2 YNNKEL (reference sequence).

V usage is TRBV7-2 and J usage is TRBJ2-5; D might be TRBD2 (5 bases). Trimming cost V 0 bases and J 2 bases, with 7 bases left between them. The CDR3 is 14 amino acids. In germline, CDR1 is SGHTA, CDR2 FQGNSA. The CDR3 sequence is CASSLATTQETQYF. The DNA for the CDR3 is TGTGCCAGCAGCTTAGCGACTACTCAAGAGACCCAGTACTTC.

This clone was counted once. This chain links TRBV7-2 with TRBJ1-1; a weak D match, TRBD1 (6 bases). The germline gives CDR1 SGHTA, CDR2 FQGNSA. V dropped 1 base and J dropped 7 bases, with 13 bases sitting between them. This CDR3 has 14 amino acids. CDR3 DNA sequence: TGTGCCAGCAGCTTAGTCTGGGGACAAAGTGAAGCTTTCTTT. Protein product: CASSLVWGQSEAFF.

The chain is built from TRBV10-1 and TRBJ1-2; D gene ambiguous. From germline, CDR1 is WNHNN and CDR2 SYGVQD (reference sequence). With 2 bases removed from V and 4 bases from J, the gap between germline ends came to 11 bases. This CDR3 comprises 14 residues. The CDR3 loop is CASSEGVGRYGYTF. CDR3 coding DNA: TGCGCCAGCAGTGAGGGAGTAGGCCGCTATGGCTACACCTTC.

V and J are TRBV7-9 and TRBJ2-5; D is unresolved. The CDR3 has 14 residues. V was pared by 2 bases and J by 2 bases, with 9 bases between. Germline V lookup: CDR1 SEHNR, CDR2 FQNEAQ (reference sequence). The CDR3 sequence is CASSLSAGQETQYF. The DNA for the CDR3 is TGTGCCAGCAGCTTATCGGCAGGACAAGAGACCCAGTACTTC.

The chain couples TRBV3-1 (or the pseudogene TRBV3-2) to TRBJ2-5, with a possible D match to TRBD1 (6 bases). Looked up from germline, CDR1 is LGHDT and CDR2 is YNNKEL (reference sequence). The germline V and J ends were trimmed by 2 bases and 4 bases, with 17 bases remaining between them. The CDR3 length is 16 residues. Here the CDR3 DNA reads TGTGCCAGCAGCCAAAACCGACAGATCAGGGGAGAGACCCAGTACTTC. It translates to CASSQNRQIRGETQYF.

J is TRBJ2-5 and V is TRBV28; 7 bases are a match to TRBD2. Germline CDR1 reads MDHEN; CDR2 reads SYDVKM. The CDR3 is 13 residues long. Trimming cost V 3 bases and J 3 bases; bases outside gene matches: 1. The CDR3 nucleotides are TGTGCCAGCAGTTTTGGGGGGGAAGAGACCCAGTACTTC. It is translated as CASSFGGEETQYF.

This chain uses TRBV6-5 with TRBJ1-1, with D maybe TRBD1 (5 bases). Germline assignment: CDR1 MNHEY and CDR2 SVGAGI. Trimming removed 2 bases at V and 11 bases at J, with 18 bases between. The CDR3 length is 14 residues. The chain's CDR3 is CASSYTAGRGGAFF. CDR3 DNA sequence: TGTGCCAGCAGTTACACCGCCGGGAGGGGAGGTGCTTTCTTT.

V and J are TRBV5-6 and TRBJ1-6; 9 positions match TRBD1. Germline V gene sequence: CDR1 SGHDT, CDR2 YYEEEE. The length of the CDR3 is 16 residues. V trimming: 6 bases; J trimming: 7 bases; junction bases outside the gene matches: 11. As DNA, the CDR3 is TGTGCCAGCAACCTTCGACAAACAGGGGGCAATTCACCCCTCCACTTT. It translates to CASNLRQTGGNSPLHF.

In nucleotides, the CDR3 is TGTGCCAGCAGCCTGGGACAGCCCAACCCCTATGGCTACACCTTC. It specifies CASSLGQPNPYGYTF. This chain joins TRBV6-6 and TRBJ1-2, with TRBD1 matching over 7 bases. The CDR3 sequence is 15 residues long. Germline loops: CDR1 MNHNY, CDR2 SVGAGI (reference sequence). The trim removed 6 bases at V and 4 bases at J, leaving 11 bases unmatched.

This chain joins TRBV24-1 and TRBJ2-3, with TRBD2 matching 9 bases. There are 14 residues in the CDR3. V lost 6 bases to trimming and J lost 4 bases; unmatched junction nucleotides: 4. The germline V gene encodes CDR1 KGHDR and CDR2 SFDVKD. CDR3 sequence: CATSSAGGPDTQYF. The CDR3 bases are TGTGCCACCAGTTCCGCGGGGGGGCCAGATACGCAGTATTTT.

This chain uses TRBV9 with TRBJ2-2; 9 bases map to TRBD1. The CDR3 is 16 residues long. Germline assignment: CDR1 SGDLS and CDR2 YYNGEE. Trimming took 3 bases from V and 1 from J; bases not matched to a gene: 4. The CDR3 reads CASSAPGQGNTGELFF. The CDR3 DNA reads as TGTGCCAGCAGCGCCCCGGGACAGGGGAACACCGGGGAGCTGTTTTTT.

This clone has only a few counts. V and J are TRBV6-5 and TRBJ1-4; the D is unclear. Germline CDR1 and CDR2: MNHEY and SVGAGI. V was pared by 11 bases and J by 11 bases, with 18 bases between. This CDR3 spans 12 amino acids. The CDR3 bases are TGTGCCTTCAGGAGAGGGATCAGGAAACTGTTTTTT. This gives the protein CAFRRGIRKLFF.

The gene calls are TRBV18 and TRBJ2-3; TRBD1 is a possible D gene (5 bases). The CDR3 extends over 15 amino acids. Trimming shortened V by 8 bases and J by 0 bases, and 15 bases separated the two germline ends. Germline V gene sequence: CDR1 KGHSH, CDR2 LQKENI. The CDR3 region has the DNA TGTGCCAGCCCAATTCAGGGTAGTAGCACAGATACGCAGTATTTT. Translating it yields CASPIQGSSTDTQYF. The variable domain in full, with the rest retrieved from reference TRBV18 and TRBJ2-3, is NAGVMQNPRHLVRRRGQEARLRCSPMKGHSHVYWYRQLPEEGLKFMVYLQKENIIDESGMPKERFSAEFPKEGPSILRIQQVVRGDSAAYFCASPIQGSSTDTQYFGPGTRLTVL.

The chain recombines TRBV19 with TRBJ1-3; a weak D match, TRBD1 (5 bases). The V end was cut by 10 bases, the J end by 2 bases, with 18 bases between. Germline loops: CDR1 LNHDA, CDR2 SQIVND (reference sequence). The CDR3 spans 15 residues. CDR3 sequence: CATRQNVGTGNTIYF. The CDR3 nucleotides are TGTGCCACCCGACAGAACGTAGGAACTGGAAACACCATATATTTT.

This chain links TRBV7-9 with TRBJ1-2; no clear D gene. The CDR3 has 12 amino acids. From germline, CDR1 is SEHNR and CDR2 FQNEAQ (reference sequence). V was pared by 8 bases and J by 3 bases, with 10 bases between. The CDR3 region is CASPGQDYGYTF. The CDR3 bases are TGTGCCAGCCCTGGTCAGGACTATGGCTACACCTTC.

The CDR3 reads CASSPPLAGVTDTQYF. CDR3 sequence (DNA): TGTGCCAGCAGCCCCCCCCTAGCGGGGGTCACAGATACGCAGTATTTT. The genes are TRBV7-9 and TRBJ2-3; 10 bases line up with TRBD2. The trim removed 5 bases at V and 2 bases at J, leaving 7 bases unmatched. The V gene's germline CDR1 is SEHNR and CDR2 FQNEAQ (reference sequence). CDR3 length: 16 residues.

This clone was observed many times. This sequence joins TRBV19 and TRBJ2-1, with TRBD2 matching 14 bases. Per the germline V gene, CDR1 is LNHDA and CDR2 is SQIVND (reference sequence). The V gene end was trimmed by 4 bases and the J gene end by 6 bases; junction bases not matched to a gene: 5. This CDR3 is 16 amino acids long. This chain's CDR3 is CASSTPTSGRANEQFF. CDR3 in DNA: TGTGCCAGTAGTACCCCGACTAGCGGGAGGGCCAATGAGCAGTTCTTC.

This chain joins TRBV6-1 and TRBJ2-7; tentative D call: TRBD1 (7 bases). Germline lookup yields CDR1 MNHNS and CDR2 SASEGT. V was cut by 4 bases and J by 1 base, with 26 bases left in between. The CDR3 is made up of 19 amino acids. The CDR3 sequence: CASSGALGGLRDRSYEQYF. For the CDR3, the DNA is TGTGCCAGCAGTGGGGCCCTGGGGGGACTCCGGGACAGATCCTACGAGCAGTACTTC.

About this clone: This sample also contains other DNA sequences that code for the same CDR3. The chain links TRBV4-1 to TRBJ2-5; TRBD1 aligns across 7 bases. The CDR3 length is 16 residues. Per the germline V gene, CDR1 is MGHRA and CDR2 is YSYEKL. With V trimmed by 1 base and J by 5 bases, 10 bases remained unmatched. In DNA, the CDR3 is TGCGCCAGCAGCCAAGGGGGACAGCCAGTCCGGGAGACCCAGTACTTC. The encoded protein is CASSQGGQPVRETQYF.